This T cell receptor beta chain was recovered during a study of shared clonotypes between healthy human individuals (dated by TCRdb to about 2020). At the level of the whole study: The cohort comprised a couple of women and a few men aged 18 to 49 years. Different laboratories and diverse techniques were used to prepare libraries and sequence TCR repertoires, to increase sequencing depth and limit assay-specific biases. Between about 0.94 and 10 billion PBMCs per donor were obtained by leukapheresis. Blood TCR repertoires of a handful of healthy adults were deeply sequenced to estimate repertoire size and the extent of clonotype sharing between individuals. The paper as a whole reports these results and caveats: Sampling was restricted to blood, and TCR repertoires in tissues likely differ from the TCR repertoires found in blood. Because the study included only a small number of donors, the genetic and exposure-history diversity represented was limited. Pairwise subsampling indicated that sequencing depth was expected to affect the degree of clonotype sharing among donors.

This clone was detected a few times. What this receptor recognizes is not known. The input lacks base qualities; no much larger clone sits a single base away. The same CDR3 is also encoded by other DNA sequences in this sample. Using the deep immunoSEQ assay, TCR CDR3 regions were amplified from genomic DNA by multiplex PCR. Extracted genomic DNA from each cell subset was distributed evenly across all wells of several immunoSEQ 96-well plates, and each plate was treated as a replicate. For unsorted PBMC, 250 to 300 ng genomic DNA, equal to about 30,000 T cell genomes, was loaded into each replicate PCR. Genomic DNA from unsorted PBMC was sequenced over ten immunoSEQ deep assay plates. The purified libraries were quantified using a Qubit 3.0 fluorometer, sized with a Bioanalyzer 2100, and then quantified again using the KAPA Library Quantification kit. Each immunoSEQ 96-well plate was sequenced on its own single-read 150-cycle Illumina NextSeq 550 flow cell. From the authors' description of their analysis: Because the immunoSEQ output included only junctional sequences and no quality scores, the filtering could not be the same as the filtering used for full-length reads. Sequences were annotated with PyIR, a Python wrapper for IgBLAST v1.9, using IMGT germline references to assign V/J genes and CDR3. Reads with weak V/J assignments (E-value above 1e-6), missing CDR3, stop codons, out-of-frame junctions, or ambiguous translated residues were removed. V3J clonotypes were defined by identical inferred V gene, J gene, and CDR3 amino acid sequence. To compute the percentage overlap between repertoires, the number of shared unique clonotypes was divided by the size of the smaller repertoire. Three approaches were used to assess repertoire richness: RTK rarefaction, the Chao1 estimator, and Recon v2.1 estimates of unobserved clonotypes. As stored in TCRdb, this immuneACCESS dataset retains in-frame rearrangements with V and J assigned. A fraction of the clones does not appear; measured against another copy, unresolved V genes explain less than half of the discrepancy, and the remainder lacks a known reason. V and J calls and clone size are given by that table; D and trimming were obtained from the DNA. The sample yields around 500,000 clones; 70% to 80% were counted once. The ten largest account for about 11% of the sample.

Donors were healthy HIV-negative adults with no recently reported acute infections or vaccinations. Only Caucasian adults living in Nashville, Tennessee, USA were represented among the donors. In the unsorted samples, roughly 90 million PBMCs were counted, and genomic DNA was extracted using the QIAamp DNA Blood Mini kit. Blood was obtained by leukapheresis, after which PBMCs were separated by Ficoll-Histopaque density gradient centrifugation and cryopreserved in liquid nitrogen vapor phase. The CDR3 measures 13 amino acids from cysteine to phenylalanine. Of the read, only the CDR3 DNA is kept; its 39 bases are in frame from base 1. The germline V gene (reference sequence) gives CDR1 as LNHDA and CDR2 as SQIVND. A distance of 8 bases separates the germline ends of V and J, which lose 2 bases and 7 bases respectively.

The clonotype originates from a woman in her thirties or forties in good health. Some clones in this sample may be carry-over from other donors' samples. The chain uses TRBV19 and TRBJ2-2; the D segment could be TRBD2, given 6 matching bases. Sequencing was done on a sample of PBMCs. The CDR3 protein sequence reads: CASSILGGGELFF. Here is the DNA: TGTGCCAGTAGTATATTGGGAGGCGGGGAGCTGTTTTTT.